The 21 T cell receptor beta chains in this list originate from one sample, sequenced in a study of cytomegalovirus exposure and HLA in healthy donors. The PCR employed 60 Vbeta primers together with 13 Jbeta primers. Here immunoSEQ multiplex PCR was the method, and the copy in TCRdb shows in-frame clones only, minus some. The sample contains roughly 150,000 clones, roughly 66% of which appear only once. Specimen: PBMCs. The receptor set was obtained from a woman aged 18-30 years in good health and CMV-seronegative.

This clone has more than one count but fewer than ten. The rearrangement uses TRBV30 and TRBJ2-5, with D hard to call. The germline gives CDR1 GTSNPN, CDR2 SVGIG (reference sequence). The length of the CDR3 is 11 residues. Deletions cut 4 bases from V and 4 bases from J, with 7 bases between. CDR3 DNA: TGTGCCTGGACCCCGGGAGAGACCCAGTACTTC. It specifies CAWTPGETQYF.

This clone appeared once. The chain is built from TRBV10-2 and TRBJ2-2; 8 bases are shared with TRBD1. The germline gives CDR1 WSHSY, CDR2 SAAADI. CDR3 length: 16 amino acids. V lost 6 bases and J lost 0; bases outside the gene matches: 6. The chain's CDR3 is CASRPQGASNTGELFF. DNA for the CDR3: TGCGCCAGCAGACCCCAGGGGGCCTCGAACACCGGGGAGCTGTTTTTT.

This clone was detected once. V is TRBV5-4 and J is TRBJ2-5; D may be TRBD1 (5 bases). Germline CDR1 SGHNT, CDR2 YYREEE (reference sequence). The CDR3 runs 15 residues. Trimming left V 0 bases short and J 1 base short, with 10 bases between. CDR3 coding DNA: TGTGCCAGCAGCTTGGGAGACCAGGGCCAAGAGACCCAGTACTTC. This codes for CASSLGDQGQETQYF. The full variable domain, rest sourced from reference TRBV5-4 and TRBJ2-5, is ETGVTQSPTHLIKTRGQQVTLRCSSQSGHNTVSWYQQALGQGPQFIFQYYREEENGRGNFPPRFSGLQFPNYSSELNVNALELDDSALYLCASSLGDQGQETQYFGPGTRLLVL.

This chain connects TRBV18 to TRBJ1-1, with TRBD1 identical over 8 bases. Germline loops: CDR1 KGHSH, CDR2 LQKENI. The CDR3 runs 14 residues. Trimming took 6 bases from V and 1 from J; bases not matched to a gene: 4. CDR3 DNA: TGTGCCAGCTCGCAACAGGGGGGGAACACTGAAGCTTTCTTT. This translates into CASSQQGGNTEAFF.

This clone was counted once. The rearrangement joins TRBV7-2 to TRBJ1-1; a possible D gene is TRBD1 (6 bases). The germline CDR1 and CDR2 sequences are SGHTA and FQGNSA. Trimming took 1 base from V and 1 from J, leaving 10 bases between them. The CDR3 is made up of 15 amino acids. The CDR3 is CASSLGGGGNTEAFF. CDR3 sequence (DNA): TGTGCCAGCAGCTTAGGAGGGGGGGGGAACACTGAAGCTTTCTTT.

The chain couples TRBV11-1 to TRBJ1-1; tentative D call: TRBD1 (6 bases). Trimming took off 7 bases at V and 4 bases at J, with 13 bases between the two ends. CDR1 is SGHAT, CDR2 FQDESV, per germline (reference sequence). The CDR3 sequence is 13 residues long. The CDR3 region is CASKQGGGTEAFF. CDR3 nucleotide sequence: TGTGCCAGCAAACAAGGGGGGGGCACTGAAGCTTTCTTT.

The chain joins TRBV11-3 to TRBJ2-1; D possibly corresponds to TRBD2 (5 bases). The CDR3 loop spans 17 amino acids. V was cut by 5 bases and J by 1 base, with 18 bases left in between. In germline, CDR1 is SGHNT, CDR2 YENEEA. In nucleotides, the CDR3 is TGTGCCAGCAGCCCGAACTCCGGGATTCGATCCTACAATGAGCAGTTCTTC. Translated, it gives CASSPNSGIRSYNEQFF.

Comment on this clone: At the DNA level, this CDR3 is encoded by other sequences in the same sample as well. The chain links TRBV11-2 to TRBJ1-5, with D unresolved. In germline, CDR1 is SGHAT, CDR2 FQNNGV. This CDR3 contains 14 residues. V lost 4 bases and J 3 bases, leaving 10 bases between the germline ends. In DNA, the CDR3 is TGTGCCAGCAGCTCCGCGGGTACCAATCAGCCCCAGCATTTT. Its protein is CASSSAGTNQPQHF.

The chain combines TRBV19 with TRBJ1-4, with a tentative D call TRBD1 (5 bases). V was trimmed by 4 bases and J by 8 bases, leaving 11 bases between them. This CDR3 is built from 13 residues. CDR1 is LNHDA and CDR2 is SQIVND in the germline V gene (reference sequence). Here the CDR3 reads CASSTAGKEKLFF. The CDR3 DNA follows: TGTGCCAGTAGTACCGCAGGGAAGGAAAAACTGTTTTTT.

The gene calls are TRBV19 and TRBJ2-6; the D gene is possibly TRBD1 (6 bases). The CDR3 covers 16 residues. The germline V gene encodes CDR1 LNHDA and CDR2 SQIVND (reference sequence). V was clipped by 4 bases and J by 3 bases, with 13 bases between them. CDR3 sequence reads: CASSNGWGRGANVLTF. The CDR3 nucleotides are TGTGCCAGTAGTAATGGTTGGGGGCGTGGGGCCAACGTCCTGACTTTC.

V and J are TRBV10-3 and TRBJ2-5; no reliable D call. V dropped 4 bases and J dropped 0 bases, with 9 bases sitting between them. Per the germline V gene, CDR1 is ENHRY and CDR2 is SYGVKD. This CDR3 is built from 14 residues. CDR3 in amino acids: CAISGSRYQETQYF. The CDR3 nucleotides read TGTGCCATCAGTGGTTCCAGATACCAAGAGACCCAGTACTTC.

The chain employs TRBV7-9 and TRBJ1-2; 8 bases fit TRBD1. This CDR3 is built from 16 residues. J was trimmed by 7 bases and V by 5 bases; bases with no gene match: 15. Germline CDR1 reads SEHNR; CDR2 reads FQNEAQ (reference sequence). CDR3 region: CASSRGGGTGESGYTF. The CDR3 nucleotides are TGTGCCAGCAGCCGGGGAGGTGGGACAGGAGAATCTGGCTACACCTTC.

The V gene is TRBV15, the J gene TRBJ2-1, with a tentative D call TRBD1 (5 bases). This CDR3 contains 17 residues. CDR1 LNHNV and CDR2 YYDKDF come from the germline V gene (reference sequence). With 1 base removed from V and 4 bases from J, the gap between germline ends came to 17 bases. The CDR3 region has the DNA TGTGCCACCAGCAGAGGGGTGGGTCAGGGTGGGTACAATGAGCAGTTCTTC. As protein: CATSRGVGQGGYNEQFF.

This chain uses TRBV5-4 with TRBJ2-7; TRBD1 matches at 10 bases. Germline CDR1 is SGHNT and CDR2 is YYREEE (reference sequence). V lost 2 bases, J lost 5 bases, and 4 bases stayed unmatched. This CDR3 comprises 14 residues. The CDR3 here is CASSFDRGQNEQYF. The CDR3, as DNA: TGTGCCAGCAGCTTCGACAGGGGGCAGAACGAGCAGTACTTC.

This chain uses TRBV27 with TRBJ2-2; perhaps TRBD2 as D (5 bases). The CDR3 is made up of 17 amino acids. Trimming removed 4 bases from V and 7 bases from J, with 22 bases in between. Germline CDR1 is MNHEY and CDR2 is SMNVEV (reference sequence). The CDR3, as DNA: TGTGCCAGCAGTTGTTCGGGTAGTGGAGGATGTGACGGGGAGCTGTTTTTT. It translates to CASSCSGSGGCDGELFF.

This clone was seen only once. The rearrangement joins TRBV12-5 to TRBJ2-3; D gene unclear. The CDR3 is 15 amino acids. Germline values: CDR1 LGHNT, CDR2 FRNRAP. Trimming cost V 4 bases and J 0 bases, with 11 bases left between them. Here the CDR3 reads CASGSRPGSTDTQYF. The CDR3 DNA follows: TGTGCTAGTGGTTCAAGACCGGGTAGCACAGATACGCAGTATTTT.

This clone was seen a handful of times. This rearrangement joins TRBV30 to TRBJ1-2, with TRBD1 matching 9 bases. The CDR3 is 15 residues long. CDR1 and CDR2 from the germline V gene are GTSNPN and SVGIG (reference sequence). V was clipped by 3 bases and J by 0 bases; unmatched bases: 5. CDR3 sequence reads: CAWSPDRGPNYGYTF. The CDR3 region has the DNA TGTGCCTGGAGCCCGGACAGGGGACCTAACTATGGCTACACCTTC.

A remark on this clone: The junction does not match germline at one end; this may be a read error. The chain carries TRBV20-1 and TRBJ1-2; possible D gene TRBD1, 6 bases. Germline CDR1 DFQATT, CDR2 SNEGSKA (reference sequence). The CDR3 consists of 11 residues. This CDR3 is CSASNLGQSAF. The CDR3 region has the DNA TGCAGTGCTAGTAACCTCGGACAGAGCGCCTTC.

This chain's CDR3 is CASSYRYGEENTEAFF. CDR3 nucleotides: TGTGCCAGCAGTTATCGGTATGGGGAGGAGAACACTGAAGCTTTCTTT. This chain uses TRBV28 with TRBJ1-1; no clear D gene. V was clipped by 4 bases and J by 1 base, with 16 bases between them. Germline CDR1 is MDHEN and CDR2 is SYDVKM. The CDR3 is 16 amino acids.

The chain links TRBV27 to TRBJ1-2; TRBD1 aligns across 9 bases. The CDR3 has 15 residues. Germline V gene sequence: CDR1 MNHEY, CDR2 SMNVEV (reference sequence). Losses at the gene ends were 3 bases for V and 4 bases for J; bases not matched to a gene: 6. Written as DNA, the CDR3 is TGTGCCAGCAGTTTGACGGGACAGGGTGCCTATGGCTACACCTTC. This translates into CASSLTGQGAYGYTF.

The genes are TRBV4-3 and TRBJ2-3; 14 bases match TRBD2. The V gene's germline CDR1 is LGHNA and CDR2 YSLEER. J lost 4 bases, V lost 2 bases, and 5 bases had no gene match. This CDR3 spans 17 amino acids. The CDR3 here is CASSQTPGLAGADTQYF. CDR3 sequence (DNA): TGCGCCAGCAGCCAAACCCCGGGACTAGCGGGAGCAGATACGCAGTATTTT.